Following are 3 T cell receptor beta chains from one sample sequenced in a study of cytomegalovirus exposure and HLA in healthy donors. Primers included in the PCR were 60 Vbeta and 13 Jbeta primers. Method: immunoSEQ multiplex PCR; TCRdb's copy keeps in-frame clones and lacks some. Of around 120,000 clones in the sample, more than 60% were seen once. The sample taken for sequencing was PBMCs. The origin of the receptors is a female donor in good health and CMV-seropositive.

This rearrangement joins TRBV5-8 to TRBJ2-7; TRBD1 matches at 8 bases. V lost 7 bases to trimming and J lost 3 bases; unmatched junction nucleotides: 6. The CDR3 consists of 13 residues. The germline V gene has CDR1 SGHTS and CDR2 YDEGEE. The CDR3 sequence: CASRSDRVYEQYF. The CDR3 region has the DNA TGTGCCAGCCGTTCGGACAGGGTCTACGAGCAGTACTTC.

This clone was counted between two and nine times. The chain joins TRBV25-1 to TRBJ1-2; TRBD1 aligns across 9 bases. Germline loops: CDR1 MGHDK, CDR2 SYGVNS. There are 14 residues in the CDR3. The J segment lost 8 bases and the V segment lost 5 bases, leaving 9 bases of the junction unmatched. DNA for the CDR3: TGTGCCAGCAGTCGGTCGGCGACAGGGGGGGGCTACACCTTC. Protein: CASSRSATGGGYTF.

This chain uses TRBV11-2 with TRBJ2-7, with D possibly being TRBD2 (7 bases). CDR3 length: 15 residues. V lost 4 bases, J lost 4 bases, and 17 bases lay in between. Per germline, CDR1 SGHAT and CDR2 FQNNGV. The CDR3 here is CASSSGGAPIYEQYF. CDR3 bases: TGTGCCAGCAGCTCTGGGGGGGCCCCCATTTACGAGCAGTACTTC.